The 20 T cell receptor beta chains in this list originate from one sample, sequenced in a study of cytomegalovirus exposure and HLA in healthy donors. Here immunoSEQ multiplex PCR was the method, and the copy in TCRdb shows in-frame clones only, minus some. The data show around 400,000 clones, about nine tenths seen once. The sample consisted of PBMCs. All receptors come from a woman between 18 and 30 years old in good health and CMV-seronegative.

Worth noting for this clone: The DNA is left out, because the CDR3 cannot be placed on it with certainty; the CDR3 is given as TCRdb lists it. This chain connects TRBV19 to TRBJ1-5; TRBD1 is taken as the D call from the table, unchecked against the DNA. The CDR3 adds up to 16 amino acids, both ends counted. Germline V gene data show CDR1 as LNHDA and CDR2 as SQIVND (reference sequence). The CDR3 spells CASSIVGQGAPGAKHF.

This chain uses TRBV28 with TRBJ2-3; 9 bases match TRBD1. V trimming: 4 bases; J trimming: 6 bases; junction bases outside the gene matches: 11. The CDR3 runs to 16 residues. The germline CDR1 and CDR2 sequences are MDHEN and SYDVKM. The CDR3 DNA is TGTGCCAGCAGTTCCCGGGACAGGGTATCGCCGGATACGCAGTATTTT. It encodes CASSSRDRVSPDTQYF.

V gene TRBV5-5 combines with J gene TRBJ1-2; D is unresolved. V gave up 4 bases and J gave up 2 bases, with 9 bases separating them. The CDR3 runs 13 residues. The V gene's germline CDR1 is SGHKS and CDR2 YYEKEE (reference sequence). In nucleotides, the CDR3 is TGTGCCAGCAGCCCCCCGGGGAACTATGGCTACACCTTC. This gives the protein CASSPPGNYGYTF. Drawing the rest from reference TRBV5-5 and TRBJ1-2, the complete variable domain is DAGVTQSPTHLIKTRGQQVTLRCSPISGHKSVSWYQQVLGQGPQFIFQYYEKEERGRGNFPDRFSARQFPNYSSELNVNALLLGDSALYLCASSPPGNYGYTFGSGTRLTVV.

This sequence joins TRBV4-1 and TRBJ2-2, with D uncertain. Germline CDR1 and CDR2: MGHRA and YSYEKL. The CDR3 sequence is 13 residues long. V lost 4 bases and J 4 bases, leaving 7 bases between the germline ends. The CDR3 spells CASSPSSTGELFF. CDR3 DNA: TGCGCCAGCAGCCCCTCCAGCACCGGGGAGCTGTTTTTT.

This clone was found a few times. The chain uses TRBV5-8 and TRBJ2-2; 7 bases fit TRBD1. The CDR3 runs to 12 residues. V lost 4 bases and J lost 10; bases outside the gene matches: 4. The germline CDR1 and CDR2 sequences are SGHTS and YDEGEE. CDR3 sequence: CASSDGTEELFF. The CDR3 nucleotides are TGTGCCAGCAGCGACGGGACAGAGGAGCTGTTTTTT. Complete variable domain (other parts from reference TRBV5-8 and TRBJ2-2): EAGVTQSPTHLIKTRGQQATLRCSPISGHTSVYWYQQALGLGLQFLLWYDEGEERNRGNFPPRFSGRQFPNYSSELNVNALELEDSALYLCASSDGTEELFFGEGSRLTVL.

For this clone: A much bigger clone sits one base away, suggesting this may be a read error. Other DNA sequences in this sample translate to the same CDR3. This chain joins TRBV27 and TRBJ1-5; possibly TRBD1 for D (6 bases). The CDR3 is made up of 14 amino acids. Per germline, CDR1 MNHEY and CDR2 SMNVEV (reference sequence). V lost 5 bases to trimming and J lost 1 base, with 9 bases between them. This chain's CDR3 is CASSPGQSNQPQHF. CDR3 bases: TGTGCCAGCAGTCCCGGACAGAGCAATCAGCCCCAGCATTTT.

The chain is built from TRBV25-1 and TRBJ1-6; tentatively, D is TRBD1 (6 bases). The CDR3 spans 18 residues. CDR1 is MGHDK and CDR2 is SYGVNS in the germline V gene. Trimming cost V 4 bases and J 2 bases, with 18 bases left between them. In DNA, the CDR3 is TGTGCCAGCAGTGGAACCTCCTCCGGGACAACCTATAATTCACCCCTCCACTTT. It specifies CASSGTSSGTTYNSPLHF.

The chain couples TRBV7-6 to TRBJ2-7; 7 bases agree with TRBD1. Germline values: CDR1 SGHVS, CDR2 FNYEAQ. Trimming cost V 0 bases and J 0 bases; bases outside gene matches: 5. The CDR3 is made up of 16 amino acids. CDR3 amino acids: CASSLAARGNSYEQYF. The DNA for the CDR3 is TGTGCCAGCAGCTTAGCGGCCAGGGGGAACTCCTACGAGCAGTACTTC.

This chain uses TRBV6-5 with TRBJ2-7; tentative D call: TRBD2 (5 bases). The V and J ends lost 0 bases and 0 bases respectively, with 12 bases between them. Germline V gene data show CDR1 as MNHEY and CDR2 as SVGAGI. The length of the CDR3 is 16 residues. The CDR3 region has the DNA TGTGCCAGCAGTTACTCGAGGACGGGGAGCTCCTACGAGCAGTACTTC. Protein sequence: CASSYSRTGSSYEQYF.

CDR3 amino acids: CASSVSLNYGYTF. Written as DNA, the CDR3 is TGTGCCAGCAGTGTCTCCCTTAACTATGGCTACACCTTC. The chain carries TRBV25-1 and TRBJ1-2, with D hard to call. The V gene's germline CDR1 is MGHDK and CDR2 SYGVNS. The length of the CDR3 is 13 residues. The V gene lost 4 bases and the J gene lost 1 base, with 7 bases spanning the gap.

In its sample, this clone was seen once. The chain joins TRBV5-4 to TRBJ2-1; TRBD2 is a possible D gene (6 bases). Between the trimmed V and J ends, which lost 0 bases and 6 bases, there was a span of 13 bases. The CDR3 extends over 15 amino acids. Germline CDR1 and CDR2: SGHNT and YYREEE (reference sequence). The CDR3 region is CASSLGGMSPNEQFF. CDR3 nucleotide sequence: TGTGCCAGCAGCTTGGGCGGGATGAGTCCCAATGAGCAGTTCTTC.

This chain links TRBV2 with TRBJ2-7, with TRBD2 as a possible D gene (7 bases). Germline assignment: CDR1 SNHLY and CDR2 FYNNEI. Trimming removed 7 bases at V and 7 bases at J, with 14 bases between. The CDR3 consists of 12 residues. The CDR3 bases are TGTGCCAGCATGGGGGGGACAAGGGAGCAGTACTTC. As protein: CASMGGTREQYF.

This clone came up once. CDR3 region: CASRARGATYEQYF. CDR3 in DNA: TGTGCCAGCCGGGCCAGGGGCGCTACCTACGAGCAGTACTTC. The rearrangement uses TRBV28 and TRBJ2-7; TRBD1 might be the D (6 bases). V shed 8 bases and J shed 2 bases, with 16 bases lying between them. Germline V gene data show CDR1 as MDHEN and CDR2 as SYDVKM. The CDR3 consists of 14 residues. Full variable domain (missing parts from reference TRBV28 and TRBJ2-7): DVKVTQSSRYLVKRTGEKVFLECVQDMDHENMFWYRQDPGLGLRLIYFSYDVKMKEKGDIPEGYSVSREKKERFSLILESASTNQTSMYLCASRARGATYEQYFGPGTRLTVT.

On this clone itself: The sample holds other DNA sequences that translate to the same CDR3. The chain joins TRBV28 to TRBJ1-2, with 7 bases lining up with TRBD1. J gave up 2 bases and V 5 bases, and 2 bases lay outside the gene matches. From germline, CDR1 is MDHEN and CDR2 SYDVKM. The length of the CDR3 is 13 residues. The CDR3 DNA follows: TGTGCCAGCAGTCTGGGACAGAACTATGGCTACACCTTC. It specifies CASSLGQNYGYTF.

V and J are TRBV6-4 and TRBJ1-2; 11 bases agree with TRBD1. V was clipped by 6 bases and J by 8 bases; unmatched bases: 8. CDR3 length equals 14 residues. Germline V gives CDR1 MRHNA, CDR2 SNTAGT. The chain's CDR3 is CASSTGQGAGGYTF. The CDR3 nucleotides read TGTGCCAGCAGCACCGGACAGGGGGCCGGCGGCTACACCTTC.

The V call is TRBV18, the J call TRBJ2-7, with 9 bases lining up with TRBD2. Losses at the gene ends were 6 bases for V and 2 bases for J; bases not matched to a gene: 8. This CDR3 spans 15 amino acids. Germline CDR1 is KGHSH and CDR2 is LQKENI. The CDR3 DNA reads TGTGCCAGCTCCCGCCGGGCTAGCGGGGCCTACGAGCAGTACTTC. Residues: CASSRRASGAYEQYF.

The chain has TRBV20-1 and TRBJ2-7, with TRBD2 as a possible D gene (5 bases). The germline gives CDR1 DFQATT, CDR2 SNEGSKA (reference sequence). Trimming took 7 bases from V and 3 from J, leaving 10 bases between them. The CDR3 has 11 amino acids. The CDR3 DNA is TGCAGTGGGACTGAAGTCTACGAGCAGTACTTC. It codes for CSGTEVYEQYF.

The chain uses TRBV7-9 and TRBJ1-2; D might be TRBD1 (5 bases). Between the trimmed V and J ends, which lost 1 base and 6 bases, there was a span of 12 bases. Germline CDR1 and CDR2: SEHNR and FQNEAQ (reference sequence). The CDR3 consists of 14 residues. This CDR3 reads CASSLGQPHDGYTF. The CDR3 DNA sequence: TGTGCCAGCAGCTTAGGACAGCCACATGATGGCTACACCTTC.

This CDR3 is CASSTGQITNTGELFF. The CDR3 DNA is TGCGCCAGCAGCACGGGACAGATAACGAACACCGGGGAGCTGTTTTTT. This chain connects TRBV5-1 to TRBJ2-2; 7 bases line up with TRBD1. This CDR3 contains 16 residues. Looked up from germline, CDR1 is SGHRS and CDR2 is YFSETQ. Trimming cost V 4 bases and J 0 bases; bases outside gene matches: 6.

This sequence joins TRBV30 and TRBJ2-4; 7 bases line up with TRBD2. With V trimmed by 2 bases and J by 10 bases, 2 bases remained unmatched. This CDR3 has 11 residues. Germline CDR1 reads GTSNPN; CDR2 reads SVGIG (reference sequence). The CDR3 DNA reads as TGTGCCTGGAGTCTGCGGGGGATTCAGTACTTC. Translated: CAWSLRGIQYF.